This T cell receptor beta chain is drawn from a study of T-cell memory formation after mild COVID-19 (dated by TCRdb to about 2021). Study-wide context: TCR sequence clusters from the two donors were found to be largely donor specific. Two young, previously healthy adult volunteers, one female and one male, were included in the cohort. T-cell clones expanding and contracting after mild COVID-19 in a couple of donors were tracked by longitudinal TCRalpha and TCRbeta repertoire sequencing.

This clonotype has just a few counts. The clone's antigen remains unknown. Base qualities are not recorded, but no much larger clone differs from it by a single base. Ficoll-Paque density gradient centrifugation was the method used to isolate PBMCs. TCRdb names Illumina NovaSeq 6000 as the instrument used. cDNA libraries for TCRalpha and TCRbeta were prepared by 5'RACE using constant-segment primers, with sample barcodes and unique molecular identifiers added. RNA was extracted from every sample with Trizol reagent. Library amplification was performed in two PCR steps, and a second sample barcode and Illumina TruSeq adapters were introduced in the second step. Sequencing of libraries was performed on an Illumina NovaSeq with 2 x 150 bp paired-end reads. The authors' pipeline ran thus. Demultiplexing of reads and collapsing into UMI-guided consensus sequences were performed with migec v1.2.7. Using mixcr v2.1.11, the UMI consensuses were aligned to TRA and TRB V and J templates and assembled into clonotypes. A clonotype was counted as expanded or contracted only if both edgeR and NoisET called the change significant, with noise models trained on biological replicates. For edgeR calls, the thresholds were a false discovery rate-adjusted p below 0.01 and a log2 fold-change of 1. As an exploratory analysis of dynamics, max-normalized trajectories of the 1000 most abundant clonotypes were examined by PCA with hierarchical clustering. Separately sequenced CD4+ and CD8+ repertoires were used to assign a CD4 or CD8 phenotype to each responding clone. TCRdb reanalyzed the raw reads on its own, using fastp at Q25 for trimming and MiXCR for clone calling, and kept in-frame beta chains. Identical CDR3 protein sequences are pooled into one entry, listed with their most common genes and DNA. The V and J calls were determined by TCRdb, not by the authors. The table for this sample lists hundreds of thousands of distinct CDR3 sequences; 25% to 30% of them were counted only once. The top ten hold around an eighth of the sample.

Measured from the cysteine to the phenylalanine, the CDR3 is 13 residues long. The read is trimmed to its CDR3 DNA, 39 bases read in frame from base 1. The germline V gene gives CDR1 as SGHRS and CDR2 as YFSETQ. The junction carries 13 bases between V and J, which are trimmed by 6 bases and 4 bases respectively. Results the study describes overall, beyond this receptor: The detection of some responding clones in pre-infection memory suggests that pre-existing cross-reactive memory T cells joined the SARS-CoV-2 response. Whether the second-wave clones peaking on day 37 were SARS-CoV-2 specific was not confirmed. Clones contracting from day 15 to 85 had balanced CD4/CD8 phenotypes, while a second wave expanding from day 15 to 37 was biased towards CD4+. Only two mild cases were covered in the study, and larger cohorts including severe cases with pre-infection samples were considered necessary. Contracting CD4+ clones appeared mostly in the CM and EM memory subsets, whereas CD8+ clones were enriched in EMRA.

What was sequenced was PBMCs or a T cell subset sorted from them (not recorded which). The V and J genes are TRBV5-1 and TRBJ1-1, and perhaps TRBD1 as D gene, on 5 matching bases. This clonotype was obtained from an adult woman who had mild COVID-19 (a few samples of this study predate the infection). The sample titles of this study are shuffled in the database, so cell type and time point are left out; the donor was told from shared clones. The CDR3 reads as follows: CASNQGVATEAFF. The DNA is TGCGCCAGCAACCAAGGGGTGGCCACTGAAGCTTTCTTT.